This T cell receptor (beta chain) was recovered during a study of T cells in Graves' hyperthyroidism and ophthalmopathy (dated by TCRdb to between 2017 and 2020). In the study overall: Peripheral blood was collected at initial diagnosis, before any treatment. Following sampling, methimazole starting at 30 mg daily was given to hyperthyroidism patients, and high-dose intravenous methylprednisolone was given to ophthalmopathy patients. For training and testing, the 100 or so patients in the discovery cohort were randomly divided in a 7:3 ratio. The paper reports TCR Vbeta CDR3 sequencing of some 140 peripheral blood samples: 40 or so ophthalmopathy, 70 to 85 hyperthyroidism and around 17 progressor patients. TCR V-J signatures able to tell the groups apart were searched for in a discovery cohort of 95 to 100 patients, of whom more than 40 had Graves' ophthalmopathy and around 58 had stable Graves' hyperthyroidism. Whether ophthalmopathy could be predicted prospectively was tested in an independent validation cohort made up of 18 to 20 hyperthyroidism patients plus 17 patients who later progressed to ophthalmopathy. Thyroid tissue and blood T-cell repertoires from six Graves' hyperthyroidism patients were also compared in the study. The paper as a whole reports these results and caveats: A model built on a 13 V-J signature distinguished ophthalmopathy from stable hyperthyroidism, reaching 85% to 90% sensitivity and about 81% specificity in cross-validation and 80%/75% in testing. Sample size was not statistically predetermined, and investigators were not blinded to group allocation. Most expanded thyroid clonotypes (frequency above 0.001) were also detected in blood, a finding suggesting that blood repertoires may reflect thyroid immune responses. During validation, the model predicted progression to ophthalmopathy a median of around six months ahead of onset, with around 71% sensitivity and 72.22% specificity.

This clonotype has at least ten counts. Its specific antigen is unknown. The input lacks base qualities; no much larger clone sits a single base away. The hyperthyroidism patients were between 18 and 65 years old and newly diagnosed, with a disease duration of less than 2 months. Patients with uncontrolled infections, other autoimmune diseases, pregnancy or lactation were excluded. Diagnoses were based on clinical symptoms, serum thyroxine and TRAb, thyroid ultrasound and orbital computed tomography. Blood from progressor patients was drawn when they were first diagnosed with hyperthyroidism, before any ophthalmopathy symptoms appeared. Ficoll-Paque density gradient centrifugation was used to isolate PBMCs from 8.5 to 10 ml of fresh peripheral blood. Progressor patients were initially diagnosed with Graves' hyperthyroidism and developed ophthalmopathy during follow-up. Total RNA was extracted with Trizol reagent, and quality was checked on an Agilent 2100 Bioanalyzer.

The junction shows trimming of 0 bases on V and 5 bases on J, and the gene matches do not reach 11 bases of it. For CDR1 and CDR2, the germline V gene (reference sequence) lists DFQATT and SNEGSKA. From cysteine to phenylalanine, the CDR3 is 17 amino acids long. The CDR3 DNA has 51 bases and is translated from base 1. Amplification of TCR beta CDR3 regions was carried out from RNA transcripts. For the first round of RT-PCR on the TCR CDR3, the HTBI primer set was used together with the Qiagen OneStep RT-PCR kit. Libraries were constructed in a second round of multiplex PCR, after which size selection and purification were performed. The libraries were sequenced on an Illumina HiSeq2000 using paired-end 100 bp reads. In the original analysis: Raw data were processed with SOAPnuke, discarding reads with adapters, uncalled bases, mean Phred below 15, or no exact constant-primer or identifier match. COPE v1.2.5 was used to merge high-quality paired reads, and clonotypes were defined as unique nucleotide sequences. MiTCR v1.1 was used to align clonotypes to the IMGT TRBV, TRBD and TRBJ reference segments. The analysis was restricted to V-J combinations with a frequency above 0.0001, which together covered about 99% of the repertoires. The TCS score was defined as the ratio of F50 (clonal expansion) to E x V (chaos), calculated using BLOSUM62-based TCRdist between CDR3 peptides within each V-J. Welch's t-statistics and random forest reduced roughly 530 V-J features to 13, which were used in a naive Bayes classifier (R e1071). TCRdb reworked the public reads: Q25 trimming with fastp, MiXCR clone assembly, productive beta chains retained. Duplicate CDR3 protein sequences are folded into a single record with the most common DNA and genes. The V and J calls were determined by TCRdb, not by the authors. The sample table lists 140,000 or so distinct CDR3 sequences, approximately 24% of them with a count of one. The ten biggest clones cover about 67% of the sample.

The sequencing input was blood. The origin of this receptor is a woman between 50 and 59 years old with Graves' hyperthyroidism that later progressed to Graves' ophthalmopathy. The V and J segments used are TRBV20-1 and TRBJ2-7; 12 central nucleotides agree with TRBD2. At the DNA level, the sequence is TGCAGTGCTAGAGATCAGTCGACTAGCGGGAGTTTCCACGAGCAGTACTTC. Its protein reads: CSARDQSTSGSFHEQYF.